This T cell receptor (beta chain) was captured by sequencing in a study of cytomegalovirus exposure and HLA in healthy donors. For the study at large: Researchers previously reported finding 100 million or so unique TCR beta sequences from some 180 million T cells.

Per the germline V gene, CDR1 is SGHRS and CDR2 is YFSETQ. The CDR3 loop spans 17 amino acids. The V gene lost 0 bases and the J gene lost 1 base, with 16 bases spanning the gap. This clone was counted a single time. Primers included in the PCR were 60 Vbeta and 13 Jbeta primers. The method was immunoSEQ multiplex PCR; TCRdb's version includes in-frame clones alone and lacks a portion of them. The sample lists about 110,000 clones; over 60% were seen once. The specimen sequenced was PBMCs. The clonotype was recovered from a human donor in good health. The chain has TRBV5-1 and TRBJ1-1; weak D call: TRBD1 (6 bases). The CDR3: CASSLGGGASPNTEAFF. DNA for the CDR3: TGCGCCAGCAGCTTGGGCGGGGGCGCGAGCCCGAACACTGAAGCTTTCTTT.